These 16 T cell receptor beta chains share one sample of origin, sequenced in a study of T cell responses to AZD1222 COVID-19 vaccine. Measured with immunoSEQ multiplex PCR; TCRdb has only the in-frame clones, and not every one. Seen here are fewer than 150,000 clones, more than 80% observed once, and the top ten hold over 3.5%. This material consisted of peripheral blood, taken on day 0 of AZD1222 vaccination. These receptors originate from an adult in good health.

The V gene is TRBV29-1, the J gene TRBJ2-1, with 11 bases that match TRBD2. The V gene end was trimmed by 5 bases and the J gene end by 2 bases; junction bases not matched to a gene: 8. CDR1 is SQVTM and CDR2 is ANQGSEA in the germline V gene. The CDR3 consists of 16 residues. CDR3 DNA: TGCAGCGTTACTAGCGGGGGAGGTATGACCTACAATGAGCAGTTCTTC. Translation: CSVTSGGGMTYNEQFF.

The V gene is TRBV10-3, the J gene TRBJ1-6; possibly TRBD1 for D (6 bases). This CDR3 is 14 amino acids long. Germline loops: CDR1 ENHRY, CDR2 SYGVKD. V dropped 5 bases and J dropped 7 bases, with 12 bases sitting between them. In DNA, the CDR3 is TGTGCCATCAGTTCTACAGGGTTAAATTCACCCCTCCACTTT. Translation: CAISSTGLNSPLHF.

The chain links TRBV11-3 to TRBJ2-3; the match to TRBD1 covers 8 bases. The V segment lost 8 bases and the J segment 6 bases; nucleotides outside the gene matches: 10. This CDR3 contains 14 residues. Germline loops: CDR1 SGHNT, CDR2 YENEEA. CDR3 sequence reads: CASSGGQVADTQYF. In nucleotides, the CDR3 is TGTGCCAGCTCTGGGGGACAGGTTGCGGATACGCAGTATTTT.

The gene calls are TRBV28 and TRBJ1-5; no clear D gene. In germline, CDR1 is MDHEN, CDR2 SYDVKM. CDR3 length equals 15 residues. V was pared by 1 base and J by 1 base, with 8 bases between. CDR3 nucleotide sequence: TGTGCCAGCAGTTTATTCCTTCACAGCAATCAGCCCCAGCATTTT. Its protein product is CASSLFLHSNQPQHF. Complete variable domain (other parts from reference TRBV28 and TRBJ1-5): DVKVTQSSRYLVKRTGEKVFLECVQDMDHENMFWYRQDPGLGLRLIYFSYDVKMKEKGDIPEGYSVSREKKERFSLILESASTNQTSMYLCASSLFLHSNQPQHFGDGTRLSIL.

The rearrangement uses TRBV7-3 and TRBJ2-2; D is possibly TRBD1 (6 bases). V lost 5 bases, J lost 0 bases, and 13 bases lay in between. CDR3 length: 16 residues. Germline assignment: CDR1 SGHTA and CDR2 FQGTGA. The CDR3 sequence: CASSPTGNPNTGELFF. The DNA of the CDR3 is TGTGCCAGCAGCCCAACAGGGAATCCGAACACCGGGGAGCTGTTTTTT.

The CDR3 DNA sequence: TGTGCCAGCAGCCGGCAGGTGGATTTCCAGCCCCAGCATTTT. Its translation: CASSRQVDFQPQHF. The chain carries TRBV3-1 (or the pseudogene TRBV3-2) and TRBJ1-5; no clear D gene. Germline V CDR1 and CDR2: LGHDT, YNNKEL (reference sequence). The V and J ends lost 4 bases and 7 bases respectively, with 14 bases between them. The CDR3 loop spans 14 amino acids.

The chain recombines TRBV7-3 with TRBJ1-1; unclear D gene. The CDR3 extends over 15 amino acids. CDR1 is SGHTA and CDR2 is FQGTGA in the germline V gene. V was clipped by 0 bases and J by 0 bases, with 8 bases between them. This chain's CDR3 is CASSLTASMNTEAFF. Written as DNA, the CDR3 is TGTGCCAGCAGCTTAACGGCAAGCATGAACACTGAAGCTTTCTTT.

The rearrangement links TRBV18 to TRBJ2-7, with D perhaps TRBD2 (5 bases). This CDR3 is 14 amino acids long. V was clipped by 6 bases and J by 2 bases, with 14 bases between them. CDR1 is KGHSH, CDR2 LQKENI, per germline. The CDR3 nucleotides are TGTGCCAGCTCCCCCGGAGGAGTTCCCTACGAGCAGTACTTC. Its translation is CASSPGGVPYEQYF.

V usage is TRBV28 and J usage is TRBJ1-2; D gene uncertain. Germline lookup yields CDR1 MDHEN and CDR2 SYDVKM. This CDR3 has 12 amino acids. The ends were cut back, 6 bases at V and 8 bases at J, with 13 bases in the middle. The CDR3 spells CASRQNLRGYTF. The CDR3 nucleotides read TGTGCCAGCAGACAAAACCTCAGAGGCTACACCTTC.

This clone occurred a few times. The rearrangement links TRBV7-9 to TRBJ1-5, with D perhaps matching TRBD1 (5 bases). V was trimmed by 2 bases and J by 6 bases, leaving 20 bases between them. The CDR3 is made up of 17 amino acids. CDR1 and CDR2 (germline): SEHNR, FQNEAQ (reference sequence). The DNA of the CDR3 is TGTGCCAGCAGCTTAATGGACCCCCGGGGGTTCAGTCAGCCCCAGCATTTT. Its protein is CASSLMDPRGFSQPQHF.

The V gene is TRBV3-1 (or the pseudogene TRBV3-2), the J gene TRBJ1-4; TRBD1 aligns across 7 bases. The germline V gene encodes CDR1 LGHDT and CDR2 YNNKEL (reference sequence). The CDR3 is 16 amino acids. V trimming: 8 bases; J trimming: 1 base; junction bases outside the gene matches: 10. The CDR3 loop reads CASARKRDRTNEKLFF. The CDR3 DNA sequence: TGTGCCAGCGCCCGGAAAAGGGACAGAACTAATGAAAAACTGTTTTTT.

This chain uses TRBV19 with TRBJ1-1; D not certain. In germline, CDR1 is LNHDA, CDR2 SQIVND (reference sequence). Trimming pared 3 bases from V and 7 bases from J, leaving 6 bases between. CDR3 length: 11 residues. This chain's CDR3 is CASSMALEAFF. CDR3 DNA sequence: TGTGCCAGTAGTATGGCTCTTGAAGCTTTCTTT.

The chain uses TRBV6-5 and TRBJ1-6, with 10 bases matching TRBD1. The germline V gene has CDR1 MNHEY and CDR2 SVGAGI. The CDR3 runs 15 residues. The V segment lost 8 bases and the J segment 7 bases; nucleotides outside the gene matches: 8. CDR3 coding DNA: TGTGCCAGCGGACCCGGACAGGGGGTAAATTCACCCCTCCACTTT. This translates into CASGPGQGVNSPLHF.

This sequence joins TRBV19 and TRBJ2-6; either TRBD1 or TRBD2 may fit D (5 bases each). The V and J ends lost 6 bases and 2 bases respectively, with 14 bases between them. Per germline, CDR1 LNHDA and CDR2 SQIVND (reference sequence). There are 16 residues in the CDR3. Written as DNA, the CDR3 is TGTGCCAGTAGGCCGGGACGGGAAACTGGGGCCAACGTCCTGACTTTC. Its protein is CASRPGRETGANVLTF.

The chain carries TRBV5-1 and TRBJ1-1; 8 bases line up with TRBD1. Germline V gene data show CDR1 as SGHRS and CDR2 as YFSETQ. The CDR3 runs 16 residues. The trim removed 4 bases at V and 4 bases at J, leaving 12 bases unmatched. Here the CDR3 reads CASSARPDRVLTEAFF. The CDR3 coding sequence is TGCGCCAGCAGCGCACGCCCGGACAGGGTCCTCACTGAAGCTTTCTTT.

V is TRBV9 and J is TRBJ2-3, with D uncertain. Trimming stripped 4 bases from V and 3 bases from J, with 15 bases between. This CDR3 region has 15 residues. Germline V gene sequence: CDR1 SGDLS, CDR2 YYNGEE. DNA for the CDR3: TGTGCCAGCAGCACCCACCTCGAACCTACAGATACGCAGTATTTT. It is translated as CASSTHLEPTDTQYF. The full variable domain, rest sourced from reference TRBV9 and TRBJ2-3, is DSGVTQTPKHLITATGQRVTLRCSPRSGDLSVYWYQQSLDQGLQFLIQYYNGEERAKGNILERFSAQQFPDLHSELNLSSLELGDSALYFCASSTHLEPTDTQYFGPGTRLTVL.